This T cell receptor (beta chain) was identified in a study of persistence of HIV-infected CD4 T cells. In the study overall: Isolated cells were CMV- and HIV-1 Gag-responding CD4+ T cells. General observations from the study: Antigen-responding cells were enriched for degenerate expanded CDR3beta sequences.

The CDR3 runs 16 residues. CDR1 is LGHDT, CDR2 YNNKEL, per germline (reference sequence). V lost 1 base and J 2 bases, leaving 14 bases between the germline ends. Sequencing used immunoSEQ version 4 in survey mode. The method was immunoSEQ multiplex PCR; TCRdb's version includes in-frame clones alone and lacks a portion of them. This table holds 25,000 to 35,000 clones, roughly 78% found once. About this clone itself: The antigen remains undetermined.

The stimulus was lysate of CMV-infected fibroblasts, around 9.3 ug/mL. CD40L-negative CD69-negative CD45RO-high memory CD4+ T cells were sorted as populations depleted of antigen-responding cells. This receptor was obtained from an adult man with HIV who was CMV-seropositive. Specimen: CD4+ T cells sorted from PBMCs after 18-hour stimulation, collected from a patient who received antiretroviral therapy. The chain recombines TRBV3-1 (or the pseudogene TRBV3-2) with TRBJ1-1, with D uncertain. For the CDR3, the DNA is TGTGCCAGCAGCCAAGCTTCGGTCTCACGAAACACTGAAGCTTTCTTT. Its translation: CASSQASVSRNTEAFF.